This record concerns one T cell receptor beta chain sequence. Its antigen is unknown. The CDR3 contains 15 residues. The V gene's germline CDR1 is PRHDT and CDR2 FYEKMQ (reference sequence). The germline V and J ends were trimmed by 5 bases and 3 bases, with 15 bases remaining between them. Produced via immunoSEQ multiplex PCR; TCRdb's table is partial and in-frame only. Among more than 35,000 clones listed, approximately 92% were seen once. This sample is part of a study of cytomegalovirus exposure and HLA in healthy donors. Notes on the study in general: Despite most TCR sequences being rare, some public TCRs occurred in many donors.

The chain combines TRBV13 with TRBJ2-3; D gene unclear. The TCR was taken from a man aged 18 to 30 in good health and CMV-seronegative. Sequenced sample: PBMCs. The CDR3 bases are TGTGCCAGCAGCCCCCCCCGCGACTGGACAGATACGCAGTATTTT. Protein sequence: CASSPPRDWTDTQYF.